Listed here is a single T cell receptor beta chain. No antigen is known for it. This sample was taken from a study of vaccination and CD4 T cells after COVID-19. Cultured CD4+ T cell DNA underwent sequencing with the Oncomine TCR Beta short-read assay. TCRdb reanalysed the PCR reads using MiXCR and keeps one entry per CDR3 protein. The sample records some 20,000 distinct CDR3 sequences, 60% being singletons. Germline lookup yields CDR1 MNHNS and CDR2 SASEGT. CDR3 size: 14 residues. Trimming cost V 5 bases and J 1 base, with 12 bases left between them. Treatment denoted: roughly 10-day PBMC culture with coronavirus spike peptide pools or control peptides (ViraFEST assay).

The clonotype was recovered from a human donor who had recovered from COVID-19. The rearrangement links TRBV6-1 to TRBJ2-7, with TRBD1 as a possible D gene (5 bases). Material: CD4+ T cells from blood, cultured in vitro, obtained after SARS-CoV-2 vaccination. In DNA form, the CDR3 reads TGTGCCAGCAGTAAAACAGGTCCATCCTACGAGCAGTACTTC. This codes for CASSKTGPSYEQYF.